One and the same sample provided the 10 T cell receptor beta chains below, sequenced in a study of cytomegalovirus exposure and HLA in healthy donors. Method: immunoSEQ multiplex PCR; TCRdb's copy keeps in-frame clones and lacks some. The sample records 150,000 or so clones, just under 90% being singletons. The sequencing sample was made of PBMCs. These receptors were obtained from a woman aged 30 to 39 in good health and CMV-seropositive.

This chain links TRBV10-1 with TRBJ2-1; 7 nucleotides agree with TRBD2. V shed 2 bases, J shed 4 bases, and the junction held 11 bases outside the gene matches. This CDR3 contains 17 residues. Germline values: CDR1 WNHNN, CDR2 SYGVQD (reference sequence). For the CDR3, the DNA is TGCGCCAGCAGTGAGAACCCAGCGGGGCCCTTATACAATGAGCAGTTCTTC. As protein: CASSENPAGPLYNEQFF.

CDR3 sequence (DNA): TGTGCCAGCAGCCGGACTAGCGGAACCTACGAGCAGTACTTC. Protein product: CASSRTSGTYEQYF. The chain joins TRBV6-5 to TRBJ2-7, with 10 bases aligning to TRBD2. Germline CDR1 is MNHEY and CDR2 is SVGAGI. Trimming at V came to 6 bases and at J to 2 bases, leaving 4 bases not matched to a gene. This CDR3 contains 14 residues.

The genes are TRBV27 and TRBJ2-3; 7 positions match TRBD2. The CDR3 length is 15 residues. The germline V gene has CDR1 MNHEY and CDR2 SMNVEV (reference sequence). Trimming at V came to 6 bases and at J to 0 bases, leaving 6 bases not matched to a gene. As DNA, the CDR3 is TGTGCCAGCAGCCAGACTAGCCCAAGCACAGATACGCAGTATTTT. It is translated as CASSQTSPSTDTQYF.

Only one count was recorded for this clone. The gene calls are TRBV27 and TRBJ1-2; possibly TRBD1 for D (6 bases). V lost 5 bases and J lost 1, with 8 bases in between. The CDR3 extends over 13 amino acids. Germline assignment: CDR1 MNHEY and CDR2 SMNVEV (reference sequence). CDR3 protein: CASSADSNYGYTF. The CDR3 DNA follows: TGTGCCAGCAGTGCGGACAGTAACTATGGCTACACCTTC.

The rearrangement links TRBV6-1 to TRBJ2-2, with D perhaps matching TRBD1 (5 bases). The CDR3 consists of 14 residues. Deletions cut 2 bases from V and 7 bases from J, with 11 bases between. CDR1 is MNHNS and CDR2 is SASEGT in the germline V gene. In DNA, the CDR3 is TGTGCCAGCAGTGAACAGGGTAACCTCGGGGAGCTGTTTTTT. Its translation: CASSEQGNLGELFF.

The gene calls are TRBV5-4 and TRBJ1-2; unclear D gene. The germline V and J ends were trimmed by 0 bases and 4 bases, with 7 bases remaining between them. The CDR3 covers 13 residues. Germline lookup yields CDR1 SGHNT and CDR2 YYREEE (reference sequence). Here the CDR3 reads CASSLGGSYGYTF. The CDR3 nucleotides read TGTGCCAGCAGCTTGGGCGGCAGCTATGGCTACACCTTC. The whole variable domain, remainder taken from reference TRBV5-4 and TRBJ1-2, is ETGVTQSPTHLIKTRGQQVTLRCSSQSGHNTVSWYQQALGQGPQFIFQYYREEENGRGNFPPRFSGLQFPNYSSELNVNALELDDSALYLCASSLGGSYGYTFGSGTRLTVV.

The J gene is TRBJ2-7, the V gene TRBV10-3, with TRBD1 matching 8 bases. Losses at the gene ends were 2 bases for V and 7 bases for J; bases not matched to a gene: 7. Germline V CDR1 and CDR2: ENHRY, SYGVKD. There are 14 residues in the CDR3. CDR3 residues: CAISEDRGSWEQYF. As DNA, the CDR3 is TGTGCCATCAGTGAGGACAGGGGATCGTGGGAGCAGTACTTC.

CDR3 region: CASSSMSAARGGELFF. CDR3 DNA sequence: TGTGCCAGCAGCTCGATGTCGGCCGCGCGGGGCGGGGAGCTGTTTTTT. This sequence joins TRBV7-6 and TRBJ2-2, with D possibly TRBD2 on 6 matching bases. This CDR3 has 16 residues. V shed 4 bases and J shed 7 bases, with 19 bases lying between them. Germline values: CDR1 SGHVS, CDR2 FNYEAQ.

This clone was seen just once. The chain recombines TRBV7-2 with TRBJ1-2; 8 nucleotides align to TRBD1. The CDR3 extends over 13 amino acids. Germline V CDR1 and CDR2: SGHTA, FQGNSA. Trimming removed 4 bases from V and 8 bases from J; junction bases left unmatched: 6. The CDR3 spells CASSSPTGDGYTF. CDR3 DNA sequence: TGTGCCAGCAGCTCGCCGACAGGGGACGGCTACACCTTC.

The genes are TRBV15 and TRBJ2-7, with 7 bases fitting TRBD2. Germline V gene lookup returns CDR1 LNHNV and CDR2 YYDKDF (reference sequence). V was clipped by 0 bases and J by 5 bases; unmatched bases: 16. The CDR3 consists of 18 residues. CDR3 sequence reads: CATSRDRPGTTLTHEQYF. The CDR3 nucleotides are TGTGCCACCAGCAGAGACCGACCCGGGACTACCCTTACCCACGAGCAGTACTTC.